Listed below are T cell receptor beta chains from one sample, sequenced in a study of blood T cells in healthy people across ages. TCRdb itself ran the 5' RACE reads through MiXCR, one entry per CDR3 protein. Here the sample spans 750,000 to 950,000 distinct CDR3 sequences, about 53% being singletons. Sequencing was performed on blood. The receptors originated from a man of 80 years or more in good health. CDR3s include the opening cysteine and the closing phenylalanine or tryptophan. A D gene is named only where the DNA matches it firmly. Clone size appears in some rows only: once, few, many, or a class for an expanded clone.

D gene | J gene | clone size | V gene | CDR3 DNA | CDR3 protein
TRBD2 | TRBJ2-1 | few | TRBV24-1 | TGTGCCACCAGTGACAGGACCGCGGGAGTTATCACCAATGAGCAGTTCTTC | CATSDRTAGVITNEQFF
TRBD1 | TRBJ2-7 | . | TRBV7-9 | TGTGCCAGCAGGCCCACAGGGGGCGAGCAGTACTTC | CASRPTGGEQYF
TRBD1 | TRBJ2-5 | . | TRBV7-9 | TGTGCCAGCAGAGGCACCAGGGGGCCTGGAGAGACCCAGTACTTC | CASRGTRGPGETQYF
. | TRBJ1-2 | few | TRBV20-1 | TGCAGTGCCGGCAAACAGGATTCTAACTATGGCTACACCTTC | CSAGKQDSNYGYTF
. | TRBJ2-7 | . | TRBV14 | TGTGCCAGCAGCCCTACCCATCACGAGCAGTACTTC | CASSPTHHEQYF
. | TRBJ2-1 | few | TRBV10-3 | TGTGCCATCAGTGAGGGGCAGGGGACATTGGTGAATGAGCAGTTCTTC | CAISEGQGTLVNEQFF
. | TRBJ1-2 | few | TRBV5-1 | TGCGCCAGCAGCTTGACACCTAGTCTCGGCTATGGCTACACCTTC | CASSLTPSLGYGYTF
. | TRBJ1-5 | once | TRBV20-1 | TGCAGTGCTAGAGGGACCGACTTCAGGCAGCCCCAGCATTTT | CSARGTDFRQPQHF
. | TRBJ2-7 | . | TRBV29-1 | TGCAGCGTTGGCCGGGGCCAGACTTACGAGCAGTACTTC | CSVGRGQTYEQYF
TRBD2 | TRBJ2-7 | . | TRBV6-1 | TGTGCCAGCAGTCCCGCTTCGGGACTAGCGGGGCCGTACAATGAGCAGTACTTC | CASSPASGLAGPYNEQYF
TRBD1 | TRBJ1-4 | few | TRBV6-2/TRBV6-3 | TGTGCCAGCAGCTTACAGGGGCCTAATGAAAAACTGTTTTTT | CASSLQGPNEKLFF
TRBD1 | TRBJ2-7 | many | TRBV29-1 | TGCAGCGGCCGGGACAGTGGGCGTGAGCAGTACTTC | CSGRDSGREQYF
. | TRBJ2-2 | few | TRBV11-1 | TGTGCCAGCAGCTCCCGAGACAGCAACACCGGGGAGCTGTTTTTT | CASSSRDSNTGELFF
TRBD2 | TRBJ2-1 | few | TRBV14 | TGTGCCAGCAGCCGTATTACTAGCGGGAGCTCAAATGAGCAGTTCTTC | CASSRITSGSSNEQFF
TRBD1 | TRBJ1-2 | . | TRBV12-3/TRBV12-4 | TGTGCCAGCAAAAATACAGGGGATGGCTGCACCTTC | CASKNTGDGCTF
TRBD2 | TRBJ2-3 | . | TRBV2 | TGTGCCAGCACGACACTAGCGGGACCAGATACGCAGTATTTT | CASTTLAGPDTQYF
. | TRBJ1-1 | . | TRBV5-1 | TGCGCCAGCAGGCGCCGAGGGGACGGCACTGAAGCTTTCTTT | CASRRRGDGTEAFF
. | TRBJ1-5 | few | TRBV6-6 | TGTGCCAGCAGTTACCCAGGGATTAGCAATCAGCCCCAGCATTTT | CASSYPGISNQPQHF
. | TRBJ1-5 | . | TRBV5-5 | TGTGCCAGCAGCCCACGGGGGGATGGCAATCAGCCCCAGCATTTT | CASSPRGDGNQPQHF
TRBD2 | TRBJ2-3 | few | TRBV7-2 | TGTGCCAGCAGCTCCCCCCGGGAGAGCGGGAAGGGCTTGGGCACAGATACGCAGTATTTT | CASSSPRESGKGLGTDTQYF
TRBD2 | TRBJ2-2 | once | TRBV6-1 | TGTGCCAGCAGTCGGACTAGCGGGAGGGTCGCGAACACCGGGGAGCTGTTTTTT | CASSRTSGRVANTGELFF
. | TRBJ2-7 | once | TRBV7-9 | TGTGCCAGCAGCTTAGAGCAGGAGCAGTACTTC | CASSLEQEQYF
TRBD2 | TRBJ2-7 | . | TRBV20-1 | TGCAGTGCTAGCGGGAGGGCCCTCGAGCAGTACTTC | CSASGRALEQYF
. | TRBJ1-1 | . | TRBV5-1 | TGCGCCAGCAGCTTGGCAGGGGCGGCGAACACTGAAGCTTTCTTT | CASSLAGAANTEAFF
TRBD1 | TRBJ1-4 | . | TRBV2 | TGTGCCAGCAGTGAAGGCAGGGGGGATGAAAAACTGTTTTTT | CASSEGRGDEKLFF
TRBD1 | TRBJ1-2 | . | TRBV30 | TGTGCCTGGACAGGGACAGGGTCTGGCTACACCTTC | CAWTGTGSGYTF
. | TRBJ2-1 | . | TRBV2 | TGTGCCAGCAGTGTCGGCTATAACAATGAGCAGTTCTTC | CASSVGYNNEQFF
TRBD1 | TRBJ2-7 | . | TRBV11-1 | TGTGCCAGCAGCAGACAGGGGTCCCTTGGTGAGCAGTACTTC | CASSRQGSLGEQYF
TRBD1 | TRBJ2-5 | few | TRBV2 | TGTGCCAGTAAACAGGGGTGGGAGACCCAGTACTTC | CASKQGWETQYF
. | TRBJ1-1 | . | TRBV20-1 | TGCAGTGCTAGAGATATCCGAGCAGGGAGCAGGGGGAACACTGAAGCTTTCTTT | CSARDIRAGSRGNTEAFF
TRBD1 | TRBJ2-7 | . | TRBV6-5 | TGTGCCAGCAGTTACTTGGGAAGGACAGGGAACTCGCACGAGCAGTACTTC | CASSYLGRTGNSHEQYF